These 24 T cell receptor beta chains came from one sample sequenced in a study of radiotherapy plus CTLA-4 blockade in lung cancer. The assay was immunoSEQ multiplex PCR, and TCRdb's table has in-frame clones only and misses some. The sample has fewer than 45,000 clones; over 55% are singletons. The sample consisted of peripheral blood, taken from a patient treated with radiotherapy plus ipilimumab. Receptors were obtained from a human donor with non-small cell lung cancer who had stable disease on radiotherapy plus ipilimumab.

The V gene is TRBV11-1, the J gene TRBJ2-3; D is possibly TRBD2 (5 bases). The CDR3 runs to 13 residues. V lost 5 bases, J lost 6 bases, and 12 bases lay in between. Germline loops: CDR1 SGHAT, CDR2 FQDESV (reference sequence). CDR3: CASSANTGDTQYF. DNA of the CDR3: TGTGCCAGCAGCGCGAACACGGGGGATACGCAGTATTTT.

This clone appeared a single time. The chain couples TRBV9 to TRBJ2-5, with a weak D call TRBD1 (6 bases). Germline CDR1 reads SGDLS; CDR2 reads YYNGEE. The CDR3 runs to 12 residues. V lost 4 bases to trimming and J lost 7 bases, with 11 bases between them. CDR3 DNA sequence: TGTGCCAGCAGCCCATCAGGGGTGACCCAGTACTTC. Its translation: CASSPSGVTQYF.

This chain connects TRBV2 to TRBJ1-1, with no clear D. Germline V lookup: CDR1 SNHLY, CDR2 FYNNEI. This CDR3 region has 12 residues. V was shortened by 4 bases and J by 1 base, with 4 bases between the two germline ends. CDR3 bases: TGTGCCAGCAGTGCCGGGAACACTGAAGCTTTCTTT. It yields the protein CASSAGNTEAFF.

The V gene is TRBV19, the J gene TRBJ1-5; 7 positions agree with TRBD1. V dropped 6 bases and J dropped 5; count of bases not matched to a gene: 4. CDR1 LNHDA and CDR2 SQIVND come from the germline V gene (reference sequence). The CDR3 is 13 residues long. The CDR3 DNA sequence: TGTGCCAGTAGGCGACAGGGCGATCAGCCCCAGCATTTT. Its protein is CASRRQGDQPQHF.

There are a few counts of this clone. The chain combines TRBV19 with TRBJ1-1; 7 bases line up with TRBD1. Germline CDR1 reads LNHDA; CDR2 reads SQIVND (reference sequence). The CDR3 has 14 amino acids. With 4 bases clipped from V and 0 bases from J, the junction kept 2 bases outside the gene matches. The CDR3 nucleotides are TGTGCCAGTAGTAAACAGGGGTTGAACACTGAAGCTTTCTTT. Amino acid sequence: CASSKQGLNTEAFF.

This chain uses TRBV10-3 with TRBJ1-2; the D gene is possibly TRBD1 (5 bases). The V end lost 10 bases, the J end lost 4 bases, and 16 bases lay between the germline ends. Germline CDR1 reads ENHRY; CDR2 reads SYGVKD. The CDR3 runs 13 residues. The CDR3 DNA follows: TGTGCCAGTCGGACACCTGACAGCTATGGCTACACCTTC. It specifies CASRTPDSYGYTF.

For the CDR3, the DNA is TGTGCCAGTAGTATAGATCCGGCGGCTGAAGCTTTCTTT. The encoded protein is CASSIDPAAEAFF. The chain links TRBV19 to TRBJ1-1; D is unresolved. Germline-derived CDR1 and CDR2 are LNHDA and SQIVND (reference sequence). The CDR3 loop spans 13 amino acids. The V and J ends lost 0 bases and 6 bases respectively, with 8 bases between them. The full variable domain, rest sourced from reference TRBV19 and TRBJ1-1, is DGGITQSPKYLFRKEGQNVTLSCEQNLNHDAMYWYRQDPGQGLRLIYYSQIVNDFQKGDIAEGYSVSREKKESFPLTVTSAQKNPTAFYLCASSIDPAAEAFFGQGTRLTVV.

The chain joins TRBV5-6 to TRBJ1-2, with D perhaps TRBD1 (6 bases). Trimming took off 0 bases at V and 9 bases at J, with 18 bases between the two ends. The CDR3 is 15 residues long. Per the germline V gene, CDR1 is SGHDT and CDR2 is YYEEEE. CDR3 DNA sequence: TGTGCCAGCAGCTTGGTGGGTCTCGGGGGGGCGCGCTACACCTTC. Translating gives CASSLVGLGGARYTF.

The chain is built from TRBV6-6 and TRBJ1-2, with TRBD1 matching 10 bases. The CDR3 loop spans 14 amino acids. With V trimmed by 5 bases and J by 4 bases, 4 bases remained unmatched. Germline V gives CDR1 MNHNY, CDR2 SVGAGI (reference sequence). The DNA of the CDR3 is TGTGCCAGCAGTCCCGGGACAGGGGTCTATGGCTACACCTTC. This codes for CASSPGTGVYGYTF.

The chain combines TRBV18 with TRBJ2-2, with D possibly TRBD1 on 5 matching bases. With 2 bases removed from V and 2 bases from J, the gap between germline ends came to 12 bases. This CDR3 contains 16 residues. The germline V gene has CDR1 KGHSH and CDR2 LQKENI. In DNA, the CDR3 is TGTGCCAGCTCACCAAACGCACAGGATAACACCGGGGAGCTGTTTTTT. Residues: CASSPNAQDNTGELFF.

This rearrangement joins TRBV7-9 to TRBJ1-5; a possible D gene is TRBD1 (6 bases). The germline CDR1 and CDR2 sequences are SEHNR and FQNEAQ (reference sequence). The germline V and J ends were trimmed by 5 bases and 0 bases, with 17 bases remaining between them. The CDR3 has 17 amino acids. In DNA, the CDR3 is TGTGCCAGCAGCCGAGGGGGTCATGACCTTAGCAATCAGCCCCAGCATTTT. Translation: CASSRGGHDLSNQPQHF.

CDR3 nucleotides: TGTGCCAGCAGTCTGACAGCGCAGTCTGAAGCTTTCTTT. Translation gives CASSLTAQSEAFF. This chain uses TRBV2 with TRBJ1-1, with D perhaps TRBD1 (5 bases). The CDR3 spans 13 residues. Looked up from germline, CDR1 is SNHLY and CDR2 is FYNNEI. V lost 5 bases, J lost 6 bases, and 13 bases lay in between.

The chain links TRBV11-1 to TRBJ2-3; 10 bases are shared with TRBD1. The CDR3 is made up of 16 amino acids. V shed 5 bases, J shed 0 bases, and the junction held 5 bases outside the gene matches. Germline values: CDR1 SGHAT, CDR2 FQDESV (reference sequence). CDR3 in DNA: TGTGCCAGCAGCCCCCGGACAGGGGGGAGCACAGATACGCAGTATTTT. Amino acids: CASSPRTGGSTDTQYF.

V is TRBV19 and J is TRBJ1-3; D not resolved. CDR3 length equals 17 residues. Germline CDR1 reads LNHDA; CDR2 reads SQIVND (reference sequence). V was clipped by 3 bases and J by 1 base, with 16 bases between them. The CDR3 region is CASSIRGTVRSGNTIYF. CDR3 DNA: TGTGCCAGTAGTATCCGCGGCACCGTCCGATCTGGAAACACCATATATTTT.

This clone occurred a few times. The chain links TRBV5-5 to TRBJ2-5; no definite D call. Near its end, the DNA agrees better with TRBJ2-7, so the J call may be wrong. The CDR3 has 17 amino acids. CDR1 is SGHKS, CDR2 YYEKEE, per germline (reference sequence). This chain's CDR3 is CASSFLGSPQLHGEQYF. CDR3 bases: TGTGCCAGCAGCTTTCTTGGCTCACCCCAACTACACGGCGAGCAGTACTTC.

The chain carries TRBV7-3 and TRBJ2-2; no firm D call. Trimming shortened V by 7 bases and J by 3 bases, and 6 bases separated the two germline ends. Germline V gene sequence: CDR1 SGHTA, CDR2 FQGTGA. This CDR3 has 12 amino acids. For the CDR3, the DNA is TGTGCCAGCACAGGCTACACCGGGGAGCTGTTTTTT. Translated: CASTGYTGELFF.

The chain employs TRBV5-4 and TRBJ1-1, with D tentatively TRBD1 (6 bases). The V gene lost 2 bases and the J gene lost 7 bases, with 27 bases spanning the gap. The CDR3 has 18 amino acids. Germline V CDR1 and CDR2: SGHNT, YYREEE (reference sequence). CDR3 in amino acids: CASSFYGQKSPLFLEAFF. CDR3 sequence (DNA): TGTGCCAGCAGCTTTTATGGACAGAAGAGTCCCTTGTTTCTTGAAGCTTTCTTT.

This clone has only a few counts. The chain combines TRBV6-6 with TRBJ1-1; no clear D gene. This CDR3 has 15 amino acids. In germline, CDR1 is MNHNY, CDR2 SVGAGI (reference sequence). Trimming took off 0 bases at V and 5 bases at J, with 13 bases between the two ends. CDR3 amino acids: CASSYSGVGRTEAFF. DNA of the CDR3: TGTGCCAGCAGTTACTCGGGCGTCGGTCGGACTGAAGCTTTCTTT.

The rearrangement uses TRBV7-9 and TRBJ2-2, with D possibly matching TRBD2 (5 bases). Germline V gives CDR1 SEHNR, CDR2 FQNEAQ (reference sequence). Trimming removed 4 bases at V and 0 bases at J, with 9 bases between. The CDR3 is 15 residues long. The CDR3 reads CASSSWTANTGELFF. The CDR3 nucleotides read TGTGCCAGCAGCTCCTGGACTGCGAACACCGGGGAGCTGTTTTTT.

J is TRBJ1-1 and V is TRBV5-1; D ambiguous. Per germline, CDR1 SGHRS and CDR2 YFSETQ. The CDR3 has 14 residues. V gave up 0 bases and J gave up 3 bases, with 9 bases separating them. CDR3 residues: CASSLEVSDTEAFF. CDR3 sequence (DNA): TGCGCCAGCAGCTTGGAAGTCAGCGACACTGAAGCTTTCTTT.

The J gene is TRBJ2-7, the V gene TRBV27, with 7 bases identical to TRBD1. Germline CDR1 is MNHEY and CDR2 is SMNVEV (reference sequence). V lost 3 bases, J lost 6 bases, and 8 bases stayed unmatched. The CDR3 extends over 14 amino acids. CDR3 nucleotide sequence: TGTGCCAGCAGTTTGAGGGGGCGCTCGGGCGAGCAGTACTTC. Its protein product is CASSLRGRSGEQYF.

The CDR3 protein is CASSQVDGQNNEQFF. The DNA of the CDR3 is TGTGCCAGCAGCCAAGTAGATGGTCAAAACAATGAGCAGTTCTTC. This chain joins TRBV4-2 and TRBJ2-1; D is ambiguous. Trimming took 1 base from V and 5 from J, leaving 12 bases between them. The CDR3 extends over 15 amino acids. Germline loops: CDR1 LGHNA, CDR2 YNFKEQ.

This clone was seen more than once but under ten times. The chain couples TRBV7-8 to TRBJ2-5; D not resolved. Germline assignment: CDR1 SGHVS and CDR2 FQNEAQ. V was pared by 5 bases and J by 2 bases, with 9 bases between. CDR3 length: 13 residues. The CDR3 bases are TGTGCCAGCAGCACCCGACTTCAAGAGACCCAGTACTTC. This encodes CASSTRLQETQYF.

J is TRBJ2-3 and V is TRBV29-1; 9 positions agree with TRBD1. CDR3 size: 14 residues. With V trimmed by 6 bases and J by 3 bases, 7 bases remained unmatched. In germline, CDR1 is SQVTM, CDR2 ANQGSEA. The CDR3, as DNA: TGCAGCGTAGCCGGGACAGGGCATACAGATACGCAGTATTTT. This sequence encodes CSVAGTGHTDTQYF.